This entry lists 28 T cell receptor beta chains sequenced from one sample in a study of glioma-infiltrating T cells after dendritic cell vaccination. As for time point: after dendritic cell vaccination, including at tumor progression/relapse. Sequencing was performed with immunoSEQ multiplex PCR; in TCRdb, only in-frame clones are kept and a portion is missing. The repertoire holds over 90,000 clones, 75% to 90% seen once, with approximately 5.5% in the top ten. Here the sequenced sample was blood, taken after dendritic cell vaccination. Every receptor here comes from a human donor with glioblastoma.

This clone came up a few times. The chain's CDR3 is CASSPGTAGNTIYF. DNA of the CDR3: TGTGCCAGCAGTCCAGGGACAGCGGGAAACACCATATATTTT. The rearrangement joins TRBV27 to TRBJ1-3, with 7 bases lining up with TRBD1. CDR3 length: 14 amino acids. Germline CDR1 reads MNHEY; CDR2 reads SMNVEV (reference sequence). J gave up 4 bases and V 5 bases, and 5 bases lay outside the gene matches.

The genes are TRBV25-1 and TRBJ2-1; TRBD2 matches 8 bases. The CDR3 consists of 14 residues. Per the germline V gene, CDR1 is MGHDK and CDR2 is SYGVNS. V lost 3 bases and J lost 7; bases outside the gene matches: 5. This CDR3 reads CASSDRGGGNEQFF. Written as DNA, the CDR3 is TGTGCCAGCAGTGATCGGGGCGGGGGGAATGAGCAGTTCTTC.

J is TRBJ1-1 and V is TRBV5-4; D may be TRBD1 (6 bases). This CDR3 is 15 amino acids long. Per the germline V gene, CDR1 is SGHNT and CDR2 is YYREEE (reference sequence). The ends were cut back, 1 base at V and 4 bases at J, with 14 bases in the middle. In DNA, the CDR3 is TGTGCCAGCAGCTTGCCCCAGGGGAAAGGCACTGAAGCTTTCTTT. This sequence encodes CASSLPQGKGTEAFF.

This chain connects TRBV27 to TRBJ2-7, with D possibly matching TRBD1 (5 bases). The CDR3 consists of 14 residues. V was trimmed by 3 bases and J by 7 bases, leaving 16 bases between them. Germline values: CDR1 MNHEY, CDR2 SMNVEV (reference sequence). CDR3 sequence: CASSFIGAAWEQYF. The CDR3 nucleotides read TGTGCCAGCAGTTTTATTGGGGCGGCGTGGGAGCAGTACTTC.

The V call is TRBV25-1, the J call TRBJ1-5, with D hard to call. V lost 2 bases, J lost 4 bases, and 6 bases lay in between. The CDR3 totals 13 residues. Germline CDR1 reads MGHDK; CDR2 reads SYGVNS. The CDR3 loop reads CASSEPGNQPQHF. CDR3 DNA sequence: TGTGCCAGCAGTGAACCGGGGAATCAGCCCCAGCATTTT.

The rearrangement links TRBV9 to TRBJ1-2; 8 bases line up with TRBD1. V gave up 3 bases and J gave up 5 bases; unmatched junction bases: 3. From germline, CDR1 is SGDLS and CDR2 YYNGEE. The CDR3 sequence is 13 residues long. CDR3 residues: CASSDRTGYGYTF. The DNA of the CDR3 is TGTGCCAGCAGCGACCGGACAGGGTATGGCTACACCTTC.

This clone was found many times. J is TRBJ2-1 and V is TRBV27; D possibly corresponds to TRBD2 (5 bases). V shed 1 base and J shed 7 bases, with 14 bases lying between them. CDR3 length equals 15 residues. Germline CDR1 is MNHEY and CDR2 is SMNVEV (reference sequence). CDR3 DNA: TGTGCCAGCAGTTTATGGTTCCGGCCGGGGAATGAGCAGTTCTTC. It yields the protein CASSLWFRPGNEQFF.

The chain joins TRBV27 to TRBJ1-5; 7 bases are shared with TRBD1. Germline trimming cut 6 bases from V and 6 bases from J; bases unmatched to any gene: 8. This CDR3 contains 14 residues. The germline gives CDR1 MNHEY, CDR2 SMNVEV (reference sequence). This CDR3 reads CASSPIQGSQPQHF. In nucleotides, the CDR3 is TGTGCCAGCAGCCCTATACAGGGGTCTCAGCCCCAGCATTTT.

The chain employs TRBV13 and TRBJ1-1, with D possibly being TRBD1 (5 bases). V shed 3 bases and J shed 1 base, with 12 bases lying between them. The germline V gene has CDR1 PRHDT and CDR2 FYEKMQ (reference sequence). The CDR3 sequence is 15 residues long. CDR3 coding DNA: TGTGCCAGCAGCTTCCGTAGCGGACAGAACACTGAAGCTTTCTTT. It specifies CASSFRSGQNTEAFF.

This chain uses TRBV28 with TRBJ1-4, with D possibly matching TRBD1 (5 bases). Germline values: CDR1 MDHEN, CDR2 SYDVKM. V lost 5 bases, J lost 8 bases, and 24 bases lay in between. The CDR3 runs 17 residues. CDR3 residues: CASSREMPGRGGEKLFF. The CDR3 DNA reads TGTGCCAGCAGTCGAGAAATGCCGGGACGGGGGGGGGAAAAACTGTTTTTT.

The V gene is TRBV5-1, the J gene TRBJ2-1, with 7 bases lining up with TRBD2. The CDR3 has 15 residues. V lost 4 bases and J lost 0; bases outside the gene matches: 4. Germline CDR1 reads SGHRS; CDR2 reads YFSETQ. DNA for the CDR3: TGCGCCAGCAGCCAAGCGGGAAGCTCCTACAATGAGCAGTTCTTC. As protein: CASSQAGSSYNEQFF.

The rearrangement uses TRBV6-1 and TRBJ1-1, with D possibly TRBD1 on 6 matching bases. CDR3 length: 13 amino acids. The V and J ends lost 6 bases and 3 bases respectively, with 11 bases between them. Looked up from germline, CDR1 is MNHNS and CDR2 is SASEGT. CDR3 amino acids: CASRYREHTEAFF. For the CDR3, the DNA is TGTGCCAGCAGATACAGGGAGCACACTGAAGCTTTCTTT.

CDR3 bases: TGTGCCAGCAGCTTATATGCTAGCGGGATTATCGATGAGCAGTTCTTC. It translates to CASSLYASGIIDEQFF. The rearrangement uses TRBV13 and TRBJ2-1; 9 nucleotides agree with TRBD2. The CDR3 is made up of 16 amino acids. CDR1 PRHDT and CDR2 FYEKMQ come from the germline V gene (reference sequence). Trimming took 2 bases from V and 8 from J; bases not matched to a gene: 10.

V gene TRBV6-1 combines with J gene TRBJ2-2; D gene unclear. The CDR3 extends over 13 amino acids. Deletions cut 7 bases from V and 3 bases from J, with 9 bases between. Per the germline V gene, CDR1 is MNHNS and CDR2 is SASEGT. The CDR3 region is CASNLEYTGELFF. CDR3 DNA sequence: TGTGCCAGCAATCTAGAATACACCGGGGAGCTGTTTTTT.

The J gene is TRBJ1-2, the V gene TRBV19, with 8 bases that match TRBD1. Germline CDR1 reads LNHDA; CDR2 reads SQIVND (reference sequence). This CDR3 is built from 13 residues. The trim removed 9 bases at V and 8 bases at J, leaving 11 bases unmatched. The CDR3 DNA sequence: TGTGCCAGCACCCCCAGGACAGGGAGCGGCTACACCTTC. Amino acid sequence: CASTPRTGSGYTF. The whole variable domain, remainder taken from reference TRBV19 and TRBJ1-2, is DGGITQSPKYLFRKEGQNVTLSCEQNLNHDAMYWYRQDPGQGLRLIYYSQIVNDFQKGDIAEGYSVSREKKESFPLTVTSAQKNPTAFYLCASTPRTGSGYTFGSGTRLTVV.

The V call is TRBV5-1, the J call TRBJ2-2, with TRBD1 matching over 7 bases. Germline assignment: CDR1 SGHRS and CDR2 YFSETQ. After removal of 3 bases from V and 0 bases from J, the junction contained 2 bases not matched to a gene. The CDR3 is 15 amino acids. In DNA, the CDR3 is TGCGCCAGCAGCTGGGGACAGACGAACACCGGGGAGCTGTTTTTT. Translating it yields CASSWGQTNTGELFF.

The chain couples TRBV19 to TRBJ1-4, with TRBD1 matching 11 bases. V trimming: 6 bases; J trimming: 7 bases; junction bases outside the gene matches: 1. CDR1 is LNHDA and CDR2 is SQIVND in the germline V gene (reference sequence). This CDR3 has 13 residues. The CDR3 DNA reads TGTGCCAGTAGGGGGACAGGGGGTGAAAAACTGTTTTTT. It yields the protein CASRGTGGEKLFF. Combining the CDR3 with reference TRBV19 and TRBJ1-4 gives the whole variable domain DGGITQSPKYLFRKEGQNVTLSCEQNLNHDAMYWYRQDPGQGLRLIYYSQIVNDFQKGDIAEGYSVSREKKESFPLTVTSAQKNPTAFYLCASRGTGGEKLFFGSGTQLSVL.

The V call is TRBV5-4, the J call TRBJ2-7, with D possibly matching TRBD2 (6 bases). The CDR3 is 12 amino acids. Trimming left V 2 bases short and J 5 bases short, with 8 bases between. Germline lookup yields CDR1 SGHNT and CDR2 YYREEE (reference sequence). CDR3 in amino acids: CASSFGGHEQYF. CDR3 sequence (DNA): TGTGCCAGCAGCTTCGGGGGACACGAGCAGTACTTC.

The V call is TRBV5-1, the J call TRBJ2-6, with TRBD2 as a possible D gene (5 bases). The V end lost 0 bases, the J end lost 0 bases, and 7 bases lay between the germline ends. The germline gives CDR1 SGHRS, CDR2 YFSETQ. The CDR3 has 16 residues. CDR3 sequence: CASSLGGSSGANVLTF. CDR3 in DNA: TGCGCCAGCAGCTTGGGAGGGTCCTCTGGGGCCAACGTCCTGACTTTC.

The genes are TRBV2 and TRBJ2-2; the match to TRBD1 covers 8 bases. Germline loops: CDR1 SNHLY, CDR2 FYNNEI. The CDR3 totals 14 residues. With V trimmed by 1 base and J by 6 bases, 1 base remained unmatched. Here the CDR3 reads CASSEDRGAGELFF. The CDR3 DNA sequence: TGTGCCAGCAGTGAAGACAGGGGGGCCGGGGAGCTGTTTTTT.

Of note for this clone: The junction and the germline gene differ at one end; a read error may be behind it. The rearrangement joins TRBV7-7 to TRBJ2-3; the D gene is possibly TRBD1 (5 bases). The CDR3 consists of 14 residues. In germline, CDR1 is SSHAT, CDR2 FNYEAQ (reference sequence). CDR3 coding DNA: TGTGCTAGCAGCCCAGGACACAGCACAGATACGCAGTATTTT. Residues: CASSPGHSTDTQYF.

This sequence joins TRBV2 and TRBJ2-7; the match to TRBD2 covers 12 bases. The J segment lost 3 bases and the V segment lost 7 bases, leaving 4 bases of the junction unmatched. The CDR3 contains 14 residues. Germline V CDR1 and CDR2: SNHLY, FYNNEI. In nucleotides, the CDR3 is TGTGCCAGCACGGCGACTAGCGGGAGCTACGAGCAGTACTTC. It translates to CASTATSGSYEQYF.

The genes are TRBV30 and TRBJ2-1; 8 positions agree with TRBD1. This CDR3 is built from 16 residues. Trimming at V came to 0 bases and at J to 2 bases, leaving 6 bases not matched to a gene. Germline V CDR1 and CDR2: GTSNPN, SVGIG (reference sequence). CDR3 amino acids: CAWSVGSGGAYNEQFF. CDR3 coding DNA: TGTGCCTGGAGTGTAGGGTCAGGGGGCGCCTACAATGAGCAGTTCTTC.

The chain couples TRBV6-1 to TRBJ1-5; no clear D gene. The V gene lost 0 bases and the J gene lost 6 bases, with 3 bases spanning the gap. The length of the CDR3 is 12 residues. The germline CDR1 and CDR2 sequences are MNHNS and SASEGT. The CDR3 is CASSEASQPQHF. CDR3 nucleotides: TGTGCCAGCAGTGAAGCGAGTCAGCCCCAGCATTTT.

The sample holds one count of this clone. The chain combines TRBV6-6 with TRBJ2-3, with D possibly being TRBD2 (6 bases). Germline CDR1 and CDR2: MNHNY and SVGAGI (reference sequence). V was clipped by 2 bases and J by 3 bases, with 12 bases between them. The CDR3 consists of 15 residues. CDR3 coding DNA: TGTGCCAGCAGTTACACGACTAGACGGACAGATACGCAGTATTTT. It encodes CASSYTTRRTDTQYF.

This chain joins TRBV5-5 and TRBJ2-7, with TRBD2 matching over 10 bases. The CDR3 length is 15 residues. CDR1 is SGHKS, CDR2 YYEKEE, per germline (reference sequence). V was clipped by 2 bases and J by 4 bases; unmatched bases: 6. The CDR3 sequence is CASSLESGRGYEQYF. Here the CDR3 DNA reads TGTGCCAGCAGCTTAGAAAGCGGGAGGGGTTACGAGCAGTACTTC. Together with reference TRBV5-5 and TRBJ2-7, the CDR3 gives the full variable domain: DAGVTQSPTHLIKTRGQQVTLRCSPISGHKSVSWYQQVLGQGPQFIFQYYEKEERGRGNFPDRFSARQFPNYSSELNVNALLLGDSALYLCASSLESGRGYEQYFGPGTRLTVT.

The chain recombines TRBV4-1 with TRBJ1-5; no definite D call. The V end lost 5 bases, the J end lost 6 bases, and 8 bases lay between the germline ends. Germline CDR1 is MGHRA and CDR2 is YSYEKL. The CDR3 is 12 residues long. The CDR3 sequence: CASSTLSQPQHF. CDR3 bases: TGCGCCAGCAGCACCTTGAGTCAGCCCCAGCATTTT.

This chain joins TRBV5-1 and TRBJ2-2; 7 nucleotides line up with TRBD2. The length of the CDR3 is 16 residues. Unmatched junction bases numbered 4, after V lost 2 bases and J lost 0 bases. The germline gives CDR1 SGHRS, CDR2 YFSETQ. The CDR3 DNA reads TGCGCCAGCAGCTTTAAGCGGGGTACGAACACCGGGGAGCTGTTTTTT. Translating it yields CASSFKRGTNTGELFF. Full variable domain (rest looked up from reference TRBV5-1 and TRBJ2-2): KAGVTQTPRYLIKTRGQQVTLSCSPISGHRSVSWYQQTPGQGLQFLFEYFSETQRNKGNFPGRFSGRQFSNSRSEMNVSTLELGDSALYLCASSFKRGTNTGELFFGEGSRLTVL.